What follows are 27 T cell receptor beta chains derived from one specimen sequenced in a study of CD8 T cells in Susac syndrome. The authors reverse transcribed roughly 0.5 to 1 ug RNA with random hexamers. TCRdb reprocessed the immunoSEQ multiplex PCR reads with MiXCR, giving one entry per CDR3 protein. The table records around 230,000 distinct CDR3 sequences, approximately 95% of them present only once. Sequences were obtained from CD4+ T cells from PBMCs. The receptors derive from a human donor with multiple sclerosis.

The chain has TRBV3-1 and TRBJ2-1; D is uncertain. Trimming shortened V by 2 bases and J by 0 bases, and 8 bases separated the two germline ends. The CDR3 has 15 amino acids. The germline gives CDR1 LGHDT, CDR2 YNNKEL (reference sequence). The CDR3 DNA is TGTGCCAGCAGCCAACAACGGAGCTCCTACAATGAGCAGTTCTTC. Encoded protein: CASSQQRSSYNEQFF.

This clonotype turned up a few times. The V call is TRBV29-1, the J call TRBJ2-3; D not certain. The V end lost 2 bases, the J end lost 3 bases, and 6 bases lay between the germline ends. Germline V gives CDR1 SQVTM, CDR2 ANQGSEA. This CDR3 has 12 amino acids. CDR3 loop: CSVELGTDTQYF. The CDR3 DNA follows: TGCAGCGTTGAATTGGGAACAGATACGCAGTATTTT.

The rearrangement links TRBV20-1 to TRBJ2-1; the match to TRBD2 covers 7 bases. The CDR3 spans 14 residues. Germline values: CDR1 DFQATT, CDR2 SNEGSKA (reference sequence). V lost 5 bases to trimming and J lost 12 bases; unmatched junction nucleotides: 16. Here the CDR3 DNA reads TGCAGTGCTGGAGTGTCGGGAGGTCCGAAGGGGCAGTTCTTC. Encoded protein: CSAGVSGGPKGQFF.

The chain combines TRBV6-5 with TRBJ2-7; D is possibly TRBD2 (6 bases). The length of the CDR3 is 15 residues. Germline V CDR1 and CDR2: MNHEY, SVGAGI. V was shortened by 2 bases and J by 3 bases, with 14 bases between the two germline ends. The CDR3 region is CASSYGAGMGYEQYF. CDR3 in DNA: TGTGCCAGCAGTTACGGGGCGGGGATGGGCTACGAGCAGTACTTC.

This chain connects TRBV4-1 to TRBJ1-2; TRBD1 matches at 9 bases. Germline lookup yields CDR1 MGHRA and CDR2 YSYEKL. Unmatched junction bases numbered 7, after V lost 0 bases and J lost 8 bases. The CDR3 extends over 15 amino acids. The CDR3 sequence: CASSQEQGAFWGYTF. The DNA for the CDR3 is TGCGCCAGCAGCCAAGAACAGGGGGCTTTTTGGGGCTACACCTTC.

CDR3 sequence (DNA): TGTGCCAGCAGCGGAAGGACAGGGGGACGTACTGAAGCTTTCTTT. Protein: CASSGRTGGRTEAFF. The V call is TRBV7-9, the J call TRBJ1-1; 10 bases are shared with TRBD1. With 5 bases clipped from V and 5 bases from J, the junction kept 8 bases outside the gene matches. The CDR3 totals 15 residues. The V gene's germline CDR1 is SEHNR and CDR2 FQNEAQ (reference sequence).

The chain joins TRBV30 to TRBJ2-3; D might be TRBD2 (5 bases). Trimming shortened V by 4 bases and J by 10 bases, and 18 bases separated the two germline ends. The CDR3 loop spans 13 amino acids. Germline lookup yields CDR1 GTSNPN and CDR2 SVGIG (reference sequence). As DNA, the CDR3 is TGTGCCTGGAACCCGGGGAACCTACGAGCGCAGTATTTT. This codes for CAWNPGNLRAQYF.

This rearrangement joins TRBV20-1 to TRBJ2-2; 9 bases line up with TRBD2. V shed 3 bases, J shed 5 bases, and the junction held 4 bases outside the gene matches. CDR3 length: 14 residues. CDR1 is DFQATT and CDR2 is SNEGSKA in the germline V gene (reference sequence). CDR3 sequence reads: CSARPSGVTGELFF. The CDR3 DNA sequence: TGCAGTGCTAGGCCTAGCGGGGTTACCGGGGAGCTGTTTTTT.

The gene calls are TRBV20-1 and TRBJ2-3, with a tentative D call TRBD1 (6 bases). Deletions cut 2 bases from V and 1 base from J, with 13 bases between. The CDR3 is 15 amino acids. Germline lookup yields CDR1 DFQATT and CDR2 SNEGSKA (reference sequence). In DNA form, the CDR3 reads TGCAGTGCTAGAATACAGGGATATGGCACAGATACGCAGTATTTT. This encodes CSARIQGYGTDTQYF.

The rearrangement joins TRBV11-2 to TRBJ2-7; 8 bases map to TRBD1. Per germline, CDR1 SGHAT and CDR2 FQNNGV. J lost 5 bases, V lost 7 bases, and 10 bases had no gene match. The CDR3 loop spans 14 amino acids. Here the CDR3 reads CASTRTGPRNEQYF. The CDR3 DNA reads TGTGCCAGCACACGGACAGGGCCCCGCAACGAGCAGTACTTC. The full variable domain, rest sourced from reference TRBV11-2 and TRBJ2-7, is EAGVAQSPRYKIIEKRQSVAFWCNPISGHATLYWYQQILGQGPKLLIQFQNNGVVDDSQLPKDRFSAERLKGVDSTLKIQPAKLEDSAVYLCASTRTGPRNEQYFGPGTRLTVT.

The chain recombines TRBV12-3 or TRBV12-4 with TRBJ1-5; D is unresolved. The V end was cut by 3 bases, the J end by 11 bases, with 11 bases between. This CDR3 has 12 amino acids. CDR3 in amino acids: CASSLTDMTQHF. Here the CDR3 DNA reads TGTGCCAGCAGTTTGACCGACATGACCCAGCATTTT.

The chain employs TRBV4-1 and TRBJ2-7; 7 bases line up with TRBD2. V trimming: 4 bases; J trimming: 0 bases; junction bases outside the gene matches: 9. The CDR3 covers 16 residues. Germline loops: CDR1 MGHRA, CDR2 YSYEKL. CDR3 protein: CASSPVLRESSYEQYF. CDR3 sequence (DNA): TGCGCCAGCAGCCCGGTACTGCGGGAGAGCTCCTACGAGCAGTACTTC.

The rearrangement uses TRBV20-1 and TRBJ2-1; 7 bases match TRBD2. Losses at the gene ends were 6 bases for V and 1 base for J; bases not matched to a gene: 9. Germline V CDR1 and CDR2: DFQATT, SNEGSKA (reference sequence). The CDR3 spans 15 residues. The CDR3 is CSALSSGGSYNEQFF. The DNA for the CDR3 is TGCAGTGCACTCTCTAGCGGCGGGTCCTACAATGAGCAGTTCTTC.

The chain couples TRBV2 to TRBJ2-4, with D tentatively TRBD2 (5 bases). The V gene lost 7 bases and the J gene lost 8 bases, with 15 bases spanning the gap. CDR1 and CDR2 from the germline V gene are SNHLY and FYNNEI. The CDR3 loop spans 13 amino acids. CDR3 sequence reads: CASTQPGVDIQYF. The CDR3 nucleotides read TGTGCCAGCACCCAACCCGGGGTGGACATTCAGTACTTC. Variable domain in full (rest from reference TRBV2 and TRBJ2-4): EPEVTQTPSHQVTQMGQEVILRCVPISNHLYFYWYRQILGQKVEFLVSFYNNEISEKSEIFDDQFSVERPDGSNFTLKIRSTKLEDSAMYFCASTQPGVDIQYFGAGTRLSVL.

This rearrangement joins TRBV30 to TRBJ1-4; 9 nucleotides align to TRBD1. V dropped 1 base and J dropped 6; count of bases not matched to a gene: 6. CDR1 is GTSNPN, CDR2 SVGIG, per germline (reference sequence). This CDR3 has 15 amino acids. The CDR3 spells CAWSGTGGADEKLFF. The CDR3 DNA follows: TGTGCCTGGAGTGGAACAGGGGGCGCCGATGAAAAACTGTTTTTT.

The CDR3 spells CATKQTGARTDTQYF. DNA of the CDR3: TGTGCCACAAAACAAACGGGGGCGCGCACAGATACGCAGTATTTT. The chain employs TRBV11-2 and TRBJ2-3; D is perhaps TRBD1 or TRBD2 (6 bases each). The CDR3 is 15 residues long. Germline-derived CDR1 and CDR2 are SGHAT and FQNNGV. V was pared by 10 bases and J by 1 base, with 18 bases between.

The chain recombines TRBV25-1 with TRBJ1-1; no definite D call. Germline V gene lookup returns CDR1 MGHDK and CDR2 SYGVNS. V shed 3 bases and J shed 5 bases, with 13 bases lying between them. This CDR3 is built from 14 residues. CDR3: CASSDHSPRTEAFF. In DNA, the CDR3 is TGTGCCAGCAGTGATCACAGCCCGAGGACTGAAGCTTTCTTT.

Regarding this clonotype: At one boundary the junction diverges from the germline segment, which might be a read error. This chain connects TRBV2 to TRBJ2-5; a weak D match, TRBD2 (5 bases). CDR1 and CDR2 (germline): SNHLY, FYNNEI. The CDR3 spans 14 residues. In DNA form, the CDR3 reads TGTGCCAGCAGCACCGAGAGGGTACAAGGGACCCAGTACTTC. Amino acid sequence: CASSTERVQGTQYF.

This chain connects TRBV29-1 to TRBJ2-5, with no clear D. CDR3 length: 12 residues. In germline, CDR1 is SQVTM, CDR2 ANQGSEA. V lost 2 bases, J lost 7 bases, and 11 bases lay in between. The CDR3 coding sequence is TGCAGCGTTGAAAGGGCCGTGTTGACCCAGTACTTC. Translated, it gives CSVERAVLTQYF.

The chain joins TRBV20-1 to TRBJ2-1; TRBD2 aligns across 8 bases. CDR1 and CDR2 (germline): DFQATT, SNEGSKA (reference sequence). Losses at the gene ends were 0 bases for V and 1 base for J; bases not matched to a gene: 5. This CDR3 region has 16 residues. The CDR3: CSARDRGRSSYNEQFF. The CDR3 region has the DNA TGCAGTGCTAGAGATCGCGGGAGGTCGTCCTACAATGAGCAGTTCTTC.

This CDR3 reads CASTSLKGASNQPQHF. The CDR3 DNA reads as TGTGCCAGCACCTCGCTCAAGGGGGCAAGCAATCAGCCCCAGCATTTT. This chain joins TRBV27 and TRBJ1-5; 7 positions match TRBD1. This CDR3 has 16 residues. The V gene's germline CDR1 is MNHEY and CDR2 SMNVEV (reference sequence). After removal of 7 bases from V and 1 base from J, the junction contained 10 bases not matched to a gene.

J is TRBJ2-7 and V is TRBV10-3; 11 nucleotides line up with TRBD2. V lost 0 bases, J lost 6 bases, and 1 base stayed unmatched. This CDR3 is built from 14 residues. From germline, CDR1 is ENHRY and CDR2 SYGVKD. The CDR3 region is CAISESLAGGEQYF. CDR3 in DNA: TGTGCCATCAGTGAGTCGCTAGCGGGAGGCGAGCAGTACTTC.

This clonotype was seen only once. This chain uses TRBV20-1 with TRBJ1-2; 10 bases are shared with TRBD1. Germline-derived CDR1 and CDR2 are DFQATT and SNEGSKA (reference sequence). The CDR3 sequence is 14 residues long. V was pared by 6 bases and J by 2 bases, with 6 bases of the junction left unmatched. The CDR3 coding sequence is TGCAGTGCCAGGGACAGGGGAACGAACTATGGCTACACCTTC. Protein product: CSARDRGTNYGYTF.

The chain links TRBV3-1 to TRBJ1-5; unclear D gene. V was pared by 4 bases and J by 1 base, with 11 bases between. The CDR3 is 15 residues long. Germline V gene sequence: CDR1 LGHDT, CDR2 YNNKEL (reference sequence). Here the CDR3 DNA reads TGTGCCAGCAGCCTCTCCAGCCAGAGCAATCAGCCCCAGCATTTT. Translation: CASSLSSQSNQPQHF.

The count of this clonotype is one. The chain is built from TRBV7-2 and TRBJ1-1; tentatively, D is TRBD1 (5 bases). Per the germline V gene, CDR1 is SGHTA and CDR2 is FQGNSA. V was shortened by 1 base and J by 10 bases, with 19 bases between the two germline ends. The CDR3 is 15 residues long. The CDR3 reads CASSLGRGGDLGAFF. In DNA form, the CDR3 reads TGTGCCAGCAGCTTAGGGCGGGGCGGTGACCTCGGAGCTTTCTTT.

The genes are TRBV20-1 and TRBJ2-5; TRBD2 is a possible D gene (5 bases). The CDR3 loop spans 13 amino acids. Germline V gives CDR1 DFQATT, CDR2 SNEGSKA (reference sequence). V lost 6 bases to trimming and J lost 4 bases, with 15 bases between them. DNA for the CDR3: TGCAGTGCCAGACCCACTAGGGCAGAGACCCAGTACTTC. It translates to CSARPTRAETQYF.

The chain is built from TRBV20-1 and TRBJ2-5, with 9 bases lining up with TRBD1. Germline CDR1 is DFQATT and CDR2 is SNEGSKA (reference sequence). There are 11 residues in the CDR3. J was trimmed by 4 bases and V by 8 bases; bases with no gene match: 2. The CDR3 region is CSMDRGETQYF. The CDR3 nucleotides read TGCAGTATGGACAGGGGAGAGACCCAGTACTTC.